This is a list of T cell receptor beta chains from one sample in a study of Graves' ophthalmopathy and Graves' hyperthyroidism. TCRdb re-derived calls from the multiplex PCR reads in MiXCR, one entry per CDR3 protein. The table shows nearly 400,000 distinct CDR3 sequences, with 18% occurring only once. The sample comprised peripheral blood. These receptors all stem from a woman younger than 30 with Graves' ophthalmopathy. CDR3s include the opening cysteine and the closing phenylalanine or tryptophan. A D gene is named only where the DNA matches it firmly. A clone size is listed for some rows: how often the clone was seen (once, few, many), or a class if it is expanded.

-	TRBV12-3/TRBV12-4	TRBJ2-7	many	CASSPGHNSYEQYF	TGTGCCAGCAGCCCTGGACACAACTCCTACGAGCAGTACTTC
-	TRBV10-1	TRBJ2-3	many	CASKEGLLKYF	TGCGCCAGCAAGGAGGGACTGTTGAAGTATTTT
-	TRBV30	TRBJ2-7	-	CAWSVIQGPYEQYF	TGTGCCTGGAGTGTAATCCAGGGCCCCTACGAGCAGTACTTC
TRBD1	TRBV6-6	TRBJ2-7	many	CASSYSIRPGQGEQYF	TGTGCCAGCAGTTACTCGATTAGGCCGGGACAGGGCGAGCAGTACTTC
-	TRBV6-2/TRBV6-3	TRBJ2-7	-	CASSSRLSWYEQYF	TGTGCCAGCAGCTCCCGGCTTTCGTGGTACGAGCAGTACTTC
TRBD1	TRBV29-1	TRBJ2-3	many	CSVRQGLAQDTQYF	TGCAGCGTTCGACAGGGGCTCGCACAAGATACGCAGTATTTT
TRBD2	TRBV5-1	TRBJ2-5	-	CASSLLVLAGGPEYQETQYF	TGCGCCAGCAGCTTGTTGGTGCTGGCGGGAGGGCCCGAGTACCAAGAGACCCAGTACTTC
-	TRBV28	TRBJ2-3	many	CASGPGVDTQYF	TGTGCCAGCGGGCCAGGGGTAGATACGCAGTATTTT
-	TRBV6-1	TRBJ2-7	many	CASSEVTLSSYEQYF	TGTGCCAGCAGTGAAGTCACCTTGAGCTCCTACGAGCAGTACTTC
-	TRBV6-1	TRBJ1-2	many	CASSERRVQDDYGYTF	TGTGCCAGCAGTGAAAGGAGGGTCCAGGATGACTATGGCTACACCTTC
TRBD1	TRBV5-1	TRBJ1-1	many	CASSSGQGGGNTEAFF	TGCGCCAGCAGCTCGGGACAGGGAGGAGGGAACACTGAAGCTTTCTTT
-	TRBV12-3/TRBV12-4	TRBJ2-2	many	CASRTRPNTGELFF	TGTGCCAGCAGAACGAGGCCGAACACCGGGGAGCTGTTTTTT
-	TRBV6-2/TRBV6-3	TRBJ1-2	many	CASSPRRGLVYYGYTF	TGTGCCAGCAGTCCACGGAGGGGCCTTGTGTACTATGGCTACACCTTC
-	TRBV7-8	TRBJ1-2	many	CASSDTRDGYGYTF	TGTGCCAGCAGCGATACCAGGGATGGCTATGGCTACACCTTC
TRBD2	TRBV20-1	TRBJ2-7	many	CSAAAGGPYEQYF	TGCAGTGCTGCAGCGGGGGGGCCGTACGAGCAGTACTTC
TRBD1	TRBV27	TRBJ2-5	many	CASSLAGTGGIQTQYF	TGTGCCAGCAGTCTAGCCGGGACAGGGGGCATACAGACCCAGTACTTC
-	TRBV6-2/TRBV6-3	TRBJ2-5	few	CASTRDVSETQYF	TGTGCCAGCACCAGAGATGTGTCTGAGACCCAGTACTTC
-	TRBV7-2	TRBJ1-5	many	CASSLSGGANQPQHF	TGTGCCAGCAGCTTATCCGGGGGCGCAAATCAGCCCCAGCATTTT
-	TRBV6-1	TRBJ1-2	-	CASSASGVGYTF	TGTGCCAGCAGTGCCTCCGGAGTTGGCTACACCTTC
-	TRBV25-1	TRBJ2-5	-	CASSAPYGVQETQYF	TGTGCCAGCAGTGCCCCGTACGGGGTGCAAGAGACCCAGTACTTC
-	TRBV27	TRBJ1-1	many	CASSLRQRGGNTEAFF	TGTGCCAGCAGTTTACGACAGAGGGGCGGGAACACTGAAGCTTTCTTT
TRBD1	TRBV18	TRBJ2-7	many	CASSPFRDRTYEQYF	TGTGCCAGCTCACCTTTCCGGGACAGGACCTACGAGCAGTACTTC
-	TRBV7-9	TRBJ2-7	many	CASSTNYEQYF	TGTGCCAGCAGCACTAACTACGAGCAGTACTTC
-	TRBV20-1	TRBJ1-5	many	CSARDPGQPQHF	TGCAGTGCTAGAGATCCGGGTCAGCCCCAGCATTTT
-	TRBV6-5	TRBJ2-2	many	CASSYPATGELFF	TGTGCCAGCAGTTACCCCGCCACCGGGGAGCTGTTTTTT
TRBD1	TRBV28	TRBJ2-5	-	CASSLYIGTGVKTQYF	TGTGCCAGCAGTTTATATATTGGGACAGGGGTTAAGACCCAGTACTTC
-	TRBV6-1	TRBJ1-5	many	CASSEAPAGSQPQHF	TGTGCCAGCAGTGAAGCGCCAGCAGGCAGTCAGCCCCAGCATTTT
-	TRBV6-1	TRBJ1-1	-	CAGRQVVDTEAFF	TGTGCCGGTAGACAGGTTGTCGACACTGAAGCTTTCTTT
-	TRBV7-2	TRBJ1-5	many	CASSSVNINQPQHF	TGTGCCAGCAGCTCCGTAAATATTAATCAGCCCCAGCATTTT
TRBD1	TRBV6-2/TRBV6-3	TRBJ1-1	few	CASSSDMGTDPSSTEAFF	TGTGCCAGCAGTTCGGATATGGGGACAGACCCTAGTAGCACTGAAGCTTTCTTT
TRBD2	TRBV30	TRBJ2-5	-	CAWSVPGVLAGVGETQYF	TGTGCCTGGAGTGTACCTGGGGTCCTAGCGGGAGTCGGGGAGACCCAGTACTTC
-	TRBV19	TRBJ2-7	many	CASSIPGRETYEQYF	TGTGCCAGTAGTATACCGGGCAGGGAAACCTACGAGCAGTACTTC
-	TRBV29-1	TRBJ1-5	many	CSAKGGNSNQPQHF	TGCAGCGCGAAAGGGGGGAATAGCAATCAGCCCCAGCATTTT
-	TRBV28	TRBJ1-2	many	CASSLSGGLDGYTF	TGTGCCAGCAGTTTATCGGGGGGCTTGGATGGCTACACCTTC
TRBD1	TRBV27	TRBJ2-5	-	CASSLQEGQGREETQYF	TGTGCCAGCAGTTTACAGGAAGGACAGGGGAGGGAAGAGACCCAGTACTTC
-	TRBV5-1	TRBJ1-5	many	CASSITGNQPQHF	TGCGCCAGCAGCATCACTGGGAATCAGCCCCAGCATTTT
-	TRBV18	TRBJ2-5	many	CASSPAWEETQYF	TGTGCCAGCTCACCCGCCTGGGAGGAGACCCAGTACTTC
TRBD2	TRBV5-1	TRBJ2-5	many	CASSLFGLAEETQYF	TGCGCCAGCAGCTTGTTCGGACTAGCGGAAGAGACCCAGTACTTC
TRBD1	TRBV20-1	TRBJ1-6	many	CSARGQGGGSYNSPLHF	TGCAGTGCTAGGGGACAGGGTGGGGGCTCCTATAATTCACCCCTCCACTTT
-	TRBV19	TRBJ2-3	many	CASSMAGADTQYF	TGTGCCAGTAGTATGGCGGGTGCGGATACGCAGTATTTT
-	TRBV27	TRBJ2-7	-	CASKPGLQTYEQYF	TGTGCCAGCAAACCGGGACTTCAAACCTACGAGCAGTACTTC